Listed here is a single T cell receptor beta chain. This sample stems from a study of blood T cell repertoires in COVID-19. Background on the study: Researchers got acute and convalescent COVID-19 samples from the United States, Italy and Spain.

TCRdb's copy holds only in-frame clones and misses some; the assay was immunoSEQ multiplex PCR. The data contain about 140,000 clones, approximately 80% of them singletons. The sample comprised peripheral blood. The origin of this receptor is a woman older than 75 with active or convalescent COVID-19.

The CDR3 sequence is CASSSGQRNTIYF. CDR3 sequence (DNA): TGTGCCAGCAGTTCAGGACAGAGAAACACCATATATTTT. V usage is TRBV28 and J usage is TRBJ1-3; possibly TRBD1 for D (6 bases). Deletions cut 4 bases from V and 5 bases from J, with 9 bases between. CDR3 size: 13 residues. CDR1 is MDHEN, CDR2 SYDVKM, per germline.